Listed below are T cell receptor beta chains from one sample, sequenced in a study of cytomegalovirus exposure and HLA in healthy donors. Assay: immunoSEQ multiplex PCR; the TCRdb copy retains only in-frame clones and omits some. Found here are approximately 130,000 clones, approximately 78% of them singletons; the top ten hold 5.5% to 6%. The specimen sequenced was PBMCs. The source of these receptors is a woman between 35 and 50 years old in good health and CMV-seropositive. CDR3s include the opening cysteine and the closing phenylalanine or tryptophan. D genes are given only for firm matches. Expanded clones are given a class, and other clones once, few, many or no size at all.

D gene | J gene | V gene | clone size | CDR3 DNA | CDR3 protein
. | TRBJ2-5 | TRBV29-1 | once | TGCAGCGTTGAGGTGGGCCTCCAAGAGACCCAGTACTTC | CSVEVGLQETQYF
TRBD1 | TRBJ1-3 | TRBV9 | . | TGTGCCAGCAGCGGACAGGGCGTCGGAAACACCATATATTTT | CASSGQGVGNTIYF
. | TRBJ2-3 | TRBV2 | few | TGTGCCAGCAGCTTAGGCGGCAGTTTCACAGATACGCAGTATTTT | CASSLGGSFTDTQYF
TRBD1 | TRBJ2-3 | TRBV5-1 | . | TGCGCCAGCTCAGGGGGACCGAGCACAGATACGCAGTATTTT | CASSGGPSTDTQYF
TRBD1 | TRBJ2-3 | TRBV19 | . | TGTGCCAGTAGCAGGACAGGGGGCCAGGATACGCAGTATTTT | CASSRTGGQDTQYF
. | TRBJ1-2 | TRBV9 | once | TGTGCCAGCACAACAGATCAGACTAACTATGGCTACACCTTC | CASTTDQTNYGYTF
TRBD2 | TRBJ2-1 | TRBV25-1 | . | TGTGCCAGCAGCCCACCGCGGGGGGTCAATGAGCAGTTCTTC | CASSPPRGVNEQFF
TRBD2 | TRBJ2-1 | TRBV19 | . | TGTGCCACCAGCCGGGGACTAGCGGGGAGCTCCTACAATGAGCAGTTCTTC | CATSRGLAGSSYNEQFF
TRBD2 | TRBJ2-2 | TRBV7-7 | . | TGTGCTAGCAGCTCCTGGACTAGCGGGAGTCCCGGGGAGCTGTTTTTT | CASSSWTSGSPGELFF
. | TRBJ1-4 | TRBV5-6 | . | TGTGCCAGCACGCATTGGGGCAGCCTAAATGAAAAACTGTTTTTT | CASTHWGSLNEKLFF
. | TRBJ2-1 | TRBV5-1 | . | TGCGCCAGCAGCTTATTTGAGCGAGAGTGGTTCTTC | CASSLFEREWFF
. | TRBJ2-1 | TRBV19 | . | TGTGCCAGTAGTCCGACTTCTAGCGCGGTGTACAATGAGCAGTTCTTC | CASSPTSSAVYNEQFF